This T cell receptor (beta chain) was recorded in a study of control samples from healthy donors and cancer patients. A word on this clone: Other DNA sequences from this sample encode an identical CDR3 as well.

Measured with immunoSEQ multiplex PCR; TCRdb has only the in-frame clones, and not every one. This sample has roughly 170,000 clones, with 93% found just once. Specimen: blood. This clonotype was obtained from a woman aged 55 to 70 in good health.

CDR3 sequence reads: CAISESKTASYEQYF. CDR3 coding DNA: TGTGCCATCAGTGAGTCTAAGACAGCCTCCTACGAGCAGTACTTC. The rearrangement uses TRBV10-3 and TRBJ2-7; the D gene is possibly TRBD1 (5 bases). This CDR3 comprises 15 residues. V gave up 0 bases and J gave up 0 bases, with 9 bases separating them. CDR1 is ENHRY and CDR2 is SYGVKD in the germline V gene.